This TCR beta chain was recovered during a study of regulatory T cells in long-lasting Graves disease. Study summary: Those with persistent Graves' disease had received antithyroid drugs for over 5 years with positive TSH receptor antibodies.

In regard to this clonotype: Antigen specificity is unknown. Possible read error: a much larger clone is one base away.

The CDR3 has 14 residues. Germline V gene sequence: CDR1 MNHEY, CDR2 SVGEGT. According to the study, TCR beta libraries were built with iRepertoire HTBI primers and CDR3-region Arm-PCR. Original processing methods: Overall, samples carried 62 TRBV and 13 to 15 TRBJ segments. One entry per CDR3 protein, called by TCRdb with MiXCR from the multiplex PCR reads. TCRdb's processing, not the authors', yielded these V and J calls. The sample carries 300,000 to 400,000 distinct CDR3 sequences, around a fifth recorded once. Points from the study as a whole: Persistent disease preferred TRBV28, TRBJ1-2 and TRBJ2-5.

Noted time point: persistent/refractory GD, antithyroid drugs over 5 years with positive TRAb. PBMC RNA served as the TCR library source. American Thyroid Association guidelines defined how Graves' disease was diagnosed. This chain links TRBV6-2 or TRBV6-3 with TRBJ2-7; TRBD1 agrees at 7 bases. The sample consisted of peripheral blood mononuclear cells (PBMCs), taken when the disease was refractory, from a patient treated with antithyroid drugs. This TCR was sampled from a female donor with Graves disease. As DNA, the CDR3 is TGTGCCAGCAGTTCTTGGGACAGCTCCTACGGGCAGTACTTC. Encoded protein: CASSSWDSSYGQYF.